This note documents a single T cell receptor beta chain sequence. A single count supports this clone. The antigen it binds to is not known. No qualities accompany the bases; no much larger clone lies one base away. Using the deep immunoSEQ assay, multiplex PCR amplified TCR CDR3 regions from genomic DNA. Extracted genomic DNA from each cell subset was spread evenly across all wells of several immunoSEQ 96-well plates, with each plate serving as a replicate. For unsorted PBMC, 250 to 300 ng genomic DNA, equal to 32,000 or so T cell genomes, was loaded into each replicate PCR. Genomic DNA from unsorted PBMC was sequenced over ten immunoSEQ deep assay plates. Purified libraries were quantified with a Qubit 3.0 fluorometer, sized on a Bioanalyzer 2100, and re-quantified with the KAPA Library Quantification kit. Each immunoSEQ 96-well plate was sequenced on its own single-read 150-cycle Illumina NextSeq 550 flow cell. Processing in the source paper ran as follows. Because only junctional sequences without quality scores were contained in the immunoSEQ output, filtering matching that applied to full-length reads could not be performed. Sequences were annotated with PyIR, a Python wrapper for IgBLAST v1.9, and V/J genes and CDR3 were assigned using IMGT germline references. Any read was removed if the V/J assignment was weak (E-value above 1e-6), the CDR3 was missing, or the read contained stop codons, out-of-frame junctions, or ambiguous translated residues. V3J clonotypes were defined as sequences sharing an identical inferred V gene, J gene, and CDR3 amino acid sequence. The percentage overlap between two repertoires was calculated by dividing the number of shared unique clonotypes by the size of the smaller repertoire. Three approaches were used to assess repertoire richness: RTK rarefaction, the Chao1 estimator, and Recon v2.1 estimates of unobserved clonotypes. Drawn from immuneACCESS, this table holds only the in-frame rearrangements with V and J called that TCRdb kept. Clones are partly lost; checked studies trace under half to an unresolved V gene and leave the rest unexplained. The D gene and trimming were derived from the DNA, and the V and J assignments and clone size from that table. The sample table holds 400,000 to 600,000 clones, of which roughly 83% were seen once. Of the sample, about 12% is held by the ten largest clones.

The data stem from a study of shared clonotypes between healthy human individuals (TCRdb year 2020). Describing the broader study: Three men and a couple of women, aged 18 to 49 years, made up the cohort. To increase sequencing depth and limit assay-specific biases, different laboratories used diverse techniques to prepare libraries and sequence TCR repertoires. The study deeply sequenced blood TCR repertoires of 5 or 6 healthy adults to estimate repertoire size and the extent of clonotype sharing between individuals. Each donor's leukapheresis produced roughly between roughly 0.85 and 10 billion PBMCs.

Study-level results and caveats: Sampling was limited to blood, and TCR repertoires in tissue likely differ from TCR repertoires in blood. The small number of donors limited the genetic and exposure-history diversity represented. Pairwise subsampling indicated that sequencing depth was expected to affect the degree of clonotype sharing among donors.

Donors were healthy HIV-negative adults with no recently reported acute infections or vaccinations. Only Caucasian adults living in Nashville, Tennessee, USA were represented among the donors. For unsorted samples, some 100 million PBMCs were counted and genomic DNA was extracted with the QIAamp DNA Blood Mini kit. After blood collection by leukapheresis, PBMCs were isolated using Ficoll-Histopaque density gradient centrifugation and then cryopreserved in the vapor phase of liquid nitrogen. The sequence derives from a woman aged 40 to 50 in good health. Some clones in this sample may be carry-over from other donors' samples. The sequenced sample consisted of PBMCs.

The CDR3 region reads CASSALQGVGDEQYF. The nucleotide sequence reads TGTGCCAGCAGCGCCCTCCAGGGGGTAGGCGACGAGCAGTACTTC. The rearrangement combines TRBV9 with TRBJ2-7; 7 bases in between match TRBD1. The germline V end is reduced by 3 bases and the J end by 5 bases; junction bases left unmatched: 11. Per the germline V gene, SGDLS is the CDR1 and YYNGEE is the CDR2. Taken from cysteine to phenylalanine, the CDR3 has 15 residues. Only the CDR3 DNA stays, 45 bases, in frame from base 1.